The present TCR beta chain was sequenced within a study of blood T cell repertoires in COVID-19. Looking at the study overall: There were acute and convalescent COVID-19 samples, and they came from the United States, Italy and Spain.

In the source study's methods: Estimates of nucleated cell counts were drawn from the amplification of reference gene primers. Produced via immunoSEQ multiplex PCR; TCRdb's table is partial and in-frame only. V, J and clone size reflect that table, while D and trimming were determined from the DNA. The sample consists of approximately 220,000 clones, 65% to 90% of them appearing once. Trimming removed 4 bases from V and 8 bases from J, with 16 bases in between. The CDR3 spans 14 residues. From germline, CDR1 is SGHRS and CDR2 YFSETQ. Sequencing input: peripheral blood. The chain is built from TRBV5-1 and TRBJ2-1; D perhaps matches TRBD1 (6 bases). This receptor was taken from an older woman with acute or convalescent COVID-19. CDR3: CASSQRTVVDEQFF. CDR3 nucleotide sequence: TGCGCCAGCAGCCAACGGACAGTTGTAGATGAGCAGTTCTTC.